The 8 T cell receptor beta chains in this list originate from one sample, sequenced in a study of Graves' ophthalmopathy and Graves' hyperthyroidism. CDR3 regions of TCR beta were amplified from RNA transcripts. After a first-round RT-PCR with HTBI primers, a second-round multiplex PCR was run. TCRdb recomputed calls from the multiplex PCR reads with MiXCR, one row per CDR3 protein. In the table there are a few hundred thousand distinct CDR3 sequences, roughly 14% of which are singletons. The sequencing sample was made of peripheral blood. The receptor set was obtained from a woman aged 18-30 years with stable Graves' hyperthyroidism.

This clonotype was seen many times. This chain connects TRBV4-2 to TRBJ2-5; 8 bases line up with TRBD2. This CDR3 has 18 residues. Per germline, CDR1 LGHNA and CDR2 YNFKEQ. J lost 5 bases, V lost 2 bases, and 16 bases had no gene match. The CDR3 here is CASSQQILAGGGKETQYF. The CDR3 nucleotides are TGTGCCAGCAGCCAACAGATTCTAGCGGGTGGTGGTAAGGAGACCCAGTACTTC.

Regarding this clonotype: Possible read error: a much larger clone is one base away. The genes are TRBV20-1 and TRBJ2-7, with 8 bases matching TRBD1. CDR3 length equals 12 residues. J gave up 5 bases and V 4 bases, and 4 bases lay outside the gene matches. In germline, CDR1 is DFQATT, CDR2 SNEGSKA (reference sequence). The CDR3 nucleotides read TGCAGTGCTATCGGACAGGGCCACGAGCAGTACGTC. Protein: CSAIGQGHEQYV.

This clonotype was counted only a few times. This sequence may be a read error, since a much larger clone differs from it by one base. The chain couples TRBV6-1 to TRBJ1-1, with D possibly being TRBD1 (6 bases). The CDR3 is 12 residues long. Germline V gives CDR1 MNHNS, CDR2 SASEGT. The CDR3 DNA is TGTTCCAGCAGTCGTGGGCAGGGGGAAGCTTTCTTT. Protein sequence: CSSSRGQGEAFF.

This clonotype was detected many times. The chain has TRBV4-1 and TRBJ2-7, with D perhaps assigned TRBD1 or TRBD2 (5 bases each). This CDR3 spans 13 amino acids. Trimming removed 8 bases from V and 2 bases from J, with 13 bases in between. Germline-derived CDR1 and CDR2 are MGHRA and YSYEKL. The CDR3 sequence: CASAGTGTYEQYF. The CDR3, as DNA: TGCGCCAGCGCCGGGACGGGAACCTACGAGCAGTACTTC.

This clonotype has more than one count but fewer than ten. The chain links TRBV4-1 to TRBJ1-1, with D unresolved. V was pared by 1 base and J by 3 bases, with 9 bases between. Germline-derived CDR1 and CDR2 are MGHRA and YSYEKL. This CDR3 has 14 amino acids. The CDR3 is CASSQVLRDTEAFF. The CDR3 region has the DNA TGCGCCAGCAGCCAAGTCTTACGAGACACTGAAGCTTTCTTT.

This clonotype occurred many times. The chain joins TRBV6-1 to TRBJ1-6, with D perhaps matching TRBD1 (5 bases). With 0 bases removed from V and 0 bases from J, the gap between germline ends came to 9 bases. CDR3 length: 17 residues. The germline V gene has CDR1 MNHNS and CDR2 SASEGT. CDR3 amino acids: CASSEARAFSYNSPLHF. The DNA for the CDR3 is TGTGCCAGCAGTGAAGCCAGGGCATTCTCCTATAATTCACCCCTCCACTTT.

Many counts were recorded for this clonotype. J is TRBJ1-2 and V is TRBV5-1; D not resolved. The CDR3 has 14 amino acids. V lost 0 bases and J lost 8, with 14 bases in between. The germline CDR1 and CDR2 sequences are SGHRS and YFSETQ. The CDR3 bases are TGCGCCAGCAGCTTGGAAGGCGGCAGTATCGGCTACACCTTC. Protein product: CASSLEGGSIGYTF. The full variable domain, its missing parts supplied by reference TRBV5-1 and TRBJ1-2, is KAGVTQTPRYLIKTRGQQVTLSCSPISGHRSVSWYQQTPGQGLQFLFEYFSETQRNKGNFPGRFSGRQFSNSRSEMNVSTLELGDSALYLCASSLEGGSIGYTFGSGTRLTVV.

This clonotype showed up many times. The chain couples TRBV11-2 to TRBJ1-1; no clear D gene. V was trimmed by 3 bases and J by 4 bases, leaving 18 bases between them. The CDR3 totals 16 residues. The germline CDR1 and CDR2 sequences are SGHAT and FQNNGV. CDR3 nucleotide sequence: TGTGCCAGCAGCTTCCCCGGCTCCGTTAGGGTCACTGAAGCTTTCTTT. It yields the protein CASSFPGSVRVTEAFF.